This TCR beta chain was captured in a study of vaccination and CD4 T cells after COVID-19. Across the study: The control cultures got either a CEFX pool, an HIV-1 Nef pool, or no peptide at all.

About this clonotype itself: Antigen unknown.

V was shortened by 0 bases and J by 5 bases, with 8 bases between the two germline ends. Per germline, CDR1 GTSNPN and CDR2 SVGIG (reference sequence). The CDR3 is 13 amino acids. Scientists ran DNA taken from cultured CD4+ T cells through the Oncomine TCR Beta short-read assay for sequencing. TCRdb reprocessed the PCR reads via MiXCR and lists one record per CDR3 protein. The profile shows about 20,000 distinct CDR3 sequences, about 40% of them singletons. Treatment described: roughly ten-day PBMC culture with coronavirus spike peptide pools or control peptides (ViraFEST assay). The sequence derives from a human donor who received a COVID-19 vaccine. The chain employs TRBV30 and TRBJ1-5, with D possibly matching TRBD1 (6 bases). This sample comprised CD4+ T cells from blood, cultured in vitro, obtained before SARS-CoV-2 vaccination. The CDR3 here is CAWSVKGDQPQHF. CDR3 coding DNA: TGTGCCTGGAGTGTGAAGGGGGATCAGCCCCAGCATTTT. The complete variable domain, with remaining parts taken from reference TRBV30 and TRBJ1-5, reads SQTIHQWPATLVQPVGSPLSLECTVEGTSNPNLYWYRQAAGRGLQLLFYSVGIGQISSEVPQNLSASRPQDRQFILSSKKLLLSDSGFYLCAWSVKGDQPQHFGDGTRLSIL.